The clone carrying this TCR beta chain was found a few times. TCRdb reprocessed the RT-PCR reads with MiXCR, giving one entry per CDR3 protein. Of about a million distinct CDR3 sequences detected, approximately 18% appear once; the ten largest clones hold 5.5% to 6.5%. The data stem from a study of patients and donors after allogeneic stem cell transplantation. From germline, CDR1 is LGHDT and CDR2 YNNKEL (reference sequence). V was cut by 2 bases and J by 2 bases, with 13 bases left in between. The CDR3 sequence is 15 residues long. The sequence was obtained from a human donor who was either an allogeneic HSCT recipient or a stem cell or donor lymphocyte infusion donor (not recorded which). It is not recorded whose cells these are; they may come from a transplant donor. The specimen sequenced was blood, either unsorted or a sorted T cell fraction (not recorded which). The chain couples TRBV3-1 to TRBJ2-7; D is perhaps TRBD1 (6 bases). CDR3 sequence reads: CASSQTGRGPYEQYF. For the CDR3, the DNA is TGTGCCAGCAGCCAAACAGGGAGAGGGCCCTACGAGCAGTACTTC.